This is a list of T cell receptor beta chains from one sample in a study of control samples from healthy donors and cancer patients. The repertoire was sequenced with immunoSEQ multiplex PCR; TCRdb's copy has only in-frame clones and lacks some. The repertoire includes under 85,000 clones, approximately 89% of them detected once, and roughly 5.5% sits in the top ten. The sample comprised PBMCs. The receptor source for this set is a man aged 60 to 69 with colorectal cancer. The CDR3 runs from the conserved cysteine through the conserved F or W. The D gene is left open where the match is weak. The listing skips clone size in some rows; elsewhere it reads once, few, many or a size class.

TRBJ1-5 TRBD1 - TRBV19 CASSNKQGRGNQPQHF TGTGCCAGTAGTAACAAACAGGGGAGAGGTAATCAGCCCCAGCATTTT
TRBJ2-7 - - TRBV24-1 CATSDDNHEQYF TGTGCCACCAGTGACGATAACCACGAGCAGTACTTC
TRBJ2-5 TRBD2 - TRBV6-4 CASSDLFGGFGLETQYF TGTGCCAGCAGTGACTTGTTCGGGGGGTTCGGGTTAGAGACCCAGTACTTC
TRBJ1-2 - - TRBV11-2 CASSFNYGYTF TGTGCCAGCAGCTTTAACTATGGCTACACCTTC
TRBJ1-1 TRBD1 - TRBV28 CASRLTGSQKAFF TGTGCCAGCAGACTGACAGGGTCCCAAAAAGCTTTCTTT
TRBJ2-3 - - TRBV7-2 CASSPYGRSTDTQYF TGTGCCAGCAGCCCCTATGGGCGTAGCACAGATACGCAGTATTTT
TRBJ2-2 TRBD1 - TRBV9 CASSTGGMATGELFF TGTGCCAGCAGTACAGGGGGCATGGCCACCGGGGAGCTGTTTTTT
TRBJ1-1 - once TRBV9 CASSPNLGSLNTEAFF TGTGCCAGCAGCCCGAACCTAGGTAGCTTGAACACTGAAGCTTTCTTT
TRBJ2-5 - - TRBV3-1/TRBV3-2 CASSQDRDLKETQYF TGTGCCAGCAGCCAAGACAGGGACCTAAAAGAGACCCAGTACTTC
TRBJ2-2 - many TRBV6-5 CASSYFETGELFF TGTGCCAGCAGTTACTTTGAGACCGGGGAGCTGTTTTTT
TRBJ2-7 - - TRBV6-7 CASSPRGQTSSYEQYF TGTGCCAGCAGTCCCAGGGGCCAGACTAGCTCCTACGAGCAGTACTTC
TRBJ1-4 - - TRBV3-1/TRBV3-2 CASSHRGGGEKLFF TGTGCCAGCAGCCACCGGGGGGGAGGTGAAAAACTGTTTTTT
TRBJ1-3 TRBD1 - TRBV19 CASRLRQGVSSSGNTIYF TGTGCCAGTCGCCTTAGACAGGGGGTCTCGAGCTCTGGAAACACCATATATTTT
TRBJ2-3 - - TRBV4-1 CASRGTETQYF TGCGCCAGCAGAGGGACTGAAACGCAGTATTTT
TRBJ1-1 TRBD1 - TRBV19 CASSLLQGVEVNTEAFF TGTGCCAGTAGCCTTCTACAGGGGGTAGAAGTGAACACTGAAGCTTTCTTT
TRBJ2-3 - - TRBV4-2 CASSQEGARVPSTDTQYF TGTGCCAGCAGCCAAGAAGGGGCCCGGGTACCTAGCACAGATACGCAGTATTTT
TRBJ1-5 TRBD1 - TRBV4-2 CASSQGGTGGSNQPQHF TGTGCCAGCAGCCAAGGTGGGACAGGGGGCAGCAATCAGCCCCAGCATTTT
TRBJ1-2 TRBD1 - TRBV19 CASSITGQGVYGYTF TGTGCCAGTAGTATCACCGGACAGGGGGTCTATGGCTACACCTTC
TRBJ2-5 - - TRBV18 CASSPPGVRSQETQYF TGTGCCAGCTCACCACCAGGGGTTAGGAGCCAAGAGACCCAGTACTTC
TRBJ1-2 - - TRBV24-1 CATSDDHPGTYYGYTF TGTGCCACCAGTGACGACCACCCCGGCACCTACTATGGCTACACCTTC
TRBJ1-6 TRBD1 once TRBV7-6 CASSLGQGGGSPLHF TGTGCCAGCAGCCTCGGACAGGGAGGTGGTTCACCCCTCCACTTT
TRBJ2-7 - - TRBV13 CASSLEQALYEQYF TGTGCCAGCAGCTTAGAACAGGCGCTCTACGAGCAGTACTTC
TRBJ2-5 - - TRBV12-3/TRBV12-4 CASSWAGQETQYF TGTGCCAGCAGTTGGGCCGGCCAAGAGACCCAGTACTTC
TRBJ1-3 - - TRBV6-1 CASSEAPSRNTIYF TGTGCCAGCAGTGAAGCGCCCAGTAGAAACACCATATATTTT
TRBJ2-3 - once TRBV7-7 CASSVDISRADTQYF TGTGCCAGCAGCGTCGACATTTCCAGAGCAGATACGCAGTATTTT
TRBJ2-2 - - TRBV4-2 CASSGVGAETGELFF TGTGCCAGCAGTGGCGTCGGGGCTGAGACCGGGGAGCTGTTTTTT
TRBJ2-1 - - TRBV11-2 CASSPRQVSSYNEQFF TGTGCCAGCAGCCCCAGGCAGGTCTCCTCCTACAATGAGCAGTTCTTC
TRBJ2-4 - few TRBV28 CASSSFTPGEAKNIQYF TGTGCCAGCAGTTCCTTTACACCCGGCGAGGCCAAAAACATTCAGTACTTC
TRBJ2-2 - - TRBV5-4 CASSSAGEPGELFF TGTGCCAGCAGCTCGGCCGGGGAGCCCGGGGAGCTGTTTTTT
TRBJ1-1 - - TRBV3-1/TRBV3-2 CASSQVQGGTEAFF TGTGCCAGCAGCCAAGTCCAGGGAGGGACTGAAGCTTTCTTT
TRBJ2-1 - - TRBV12-3/TRBV12-4 CASSYLESNEQFF TGTGCCAGCAGTTATCTGGAAAGCAATGAGCAGTTCTTC
TRBJ1-2 - - TRBV5-5 CASSFAGSNYGYTF TGTGCCAGCAGCTTCGCGGGATCTAACTATGGCTACACCTTC
TRBJ1-2 TRBD1 - TRBV6-6 CASSPMTGTGGGYTF TGTGCCAGCAGCCCGATGACCGGGACAGGTGGTGGCTACACCTTC
TRBJ2-7 - once TRBV19 CASNSGDRTYEQYF TGTGCCAGTAACTCAGGGGATAGGACCTACGAGCAGTACTTC
TRBJ2-6 TRBD1 - TRBV2 CASSRRQGRSGANVLTF TGTGCCAGCAGTCGTAGACAGGGACGCTCTGGGGCCAACGTCCTGACTTTC
TRBJ2-4 - - TRBV5-6 CASSLGDWAKNIQYF TGTGCCAGCAGCTTAGGGGACTGGGCCAAAAACATTCAGTACTTC
TRBJ2-2 - - TRBV2 CASSLPIGELFF TGTGCCAGCAGCCTCCCAATTGGGGAGCTGTTTTTT
TRBJ2-5 - few TRBV25-1 CASARGQETQYF TGTGCCAGCGCCAGGGGACAAGAGACCCAGTACTTC
TRBJ2-3 - once TRBV5-1 CASSSERGTDTQYF TGCGCCAGCAGCTCGGAGAGGGGCACAGATACGCAGTATTTT
TRBJ1-6 - - TRBV7-9 CASSLAWGSSPLHF TGTGCCAGCAGCTTAGCCTGGGGTAGCTCACCCCTCCACTTT
TRBJ2-5 - - TRBV6-6 CASSYGGGGTQETQYF TGTGCCAGCAGTTACGGGGGCGGGGGAACCCAAGAGACCCAGTACTTC
TRBJ2-1 - - TRBV6-2/TRBV6-3 CASSPTDEEQFF TGTGCCAGCAGCCCCACGGACGAAGAGCAGTTCTTC
TRBJ2-7 TRBD2 - TRBV7-9 CASASGGGREQYF TGTGCCAGTGCGAGCGGGGGGGGCCGAGAGCAGTACTTC
TRBJ2-3 TRBD1 - TRBV5-1 CASSLVVQGHSTDTQYF TGCGCCAGCAGCTTGGTAGTACAGGGGCACAGCACAGATACGCAGTATTTT
TRBJ1-2 TRBD1 - TRBV6-6 CASSQGTGPLYGYTF TGTGCCAGCAGTCAAGGGACAGGGCCGCTCTATGGCTACACCTTC
TRBJ1-4 - - TRBV6-5 CASSYSKRGSEEKLFF TGTGCCAGCAGTTACTCGAAGAGGGGAAGTGAGGAAAAACTGTTTTTT
TRBJ1-1 - - TRBV4-2 CASSQESRTLEAFF TGTGCCAGCAGCCAAGAGTCCCGGACACTTGAAGCTTTCTTT
TRBJ2-2 TRBD2 - TRBV6-1 CASSETSGMNTGELFF TGTGCCAGCAGTGAGACTAGCGGAATGAACACCGGGGAGCTGTTTTTT
TRBJ2-1 TRBD2 - TRBV7-9 CASSLGLAGGYNEQFF TGTGCCAGCAGCTTGGGCCTAGCGGGGGGGTACAATGAGCAGTTCTTC
TRBJ1-3 - - TRBV4-3 CASSQEAGDGNTIYF TGCGCCAGCAGCCAAGAAGCGGGAGATGGAAACACCATATATTTT
TRBJ2-7 TRBD1 - TRBV2 CASRGTGPYEQYF TGTGCCAGCAGAGGGACAGGGCCATACGAGCAGTACTTC
TRBJ2-5 - - TRBV7-9 CASTRSGGPQETQYF TGTGCCAGCACCCGAAGTGGAGGACCCCAAGAGACCCAGTACTTC
TRBJ2-7 - - TRBV7-2 CASSLAGRGGYEQYF TGTGCCAGCAGCTTAGCAGGGCGGGGCGGCTACGAGCAGTACTTC
TRBJ1-5 - - TRBV6-5 CASSPGRTSNQPQHF TGTGCCAGCAGTCCCGGACGGACTAGCAATCAGCCCCAGCATTTT
TRBJ1-5 - - TRBV7-2 CASSSTPQPNQPQHF TGTGCCAGCAGCTCCACCCCACAACCAAATCAGCCCCAGCATTTT
TRBJ1-5 - once TRBV19 CASSGPQSGRTDQPQHF TGTGCCAGTAGTGGCCCCCAGTCAGGCAGGACAGATCAGCCCCAGCATTTT
TRBJ2-7 - - TRBV27 CASSLSHEQYF TGTGCCAGCAGTTTATCCCACGAGCAGTACTTC
TRBJ1-2 - once TRBV29-1 CSAERGIYGYTF TGCAGCGCCGAGCGAGGGATCTATGGCTACACCTTC
TRBJ2-5 - - TRBV11-2 CASSLVLASGGTQYF TGTGCCAGCAGCTTAGTCCTAGCGTCAGGAGGGACCCAGTACTTC
TRBJ2-2 TRBD2 - TRBV19 CASSTGTSHTGELFF TGTGCCAGTAGTACCGGGACTAGTCACACCGGGGAGCTGTTTTTT